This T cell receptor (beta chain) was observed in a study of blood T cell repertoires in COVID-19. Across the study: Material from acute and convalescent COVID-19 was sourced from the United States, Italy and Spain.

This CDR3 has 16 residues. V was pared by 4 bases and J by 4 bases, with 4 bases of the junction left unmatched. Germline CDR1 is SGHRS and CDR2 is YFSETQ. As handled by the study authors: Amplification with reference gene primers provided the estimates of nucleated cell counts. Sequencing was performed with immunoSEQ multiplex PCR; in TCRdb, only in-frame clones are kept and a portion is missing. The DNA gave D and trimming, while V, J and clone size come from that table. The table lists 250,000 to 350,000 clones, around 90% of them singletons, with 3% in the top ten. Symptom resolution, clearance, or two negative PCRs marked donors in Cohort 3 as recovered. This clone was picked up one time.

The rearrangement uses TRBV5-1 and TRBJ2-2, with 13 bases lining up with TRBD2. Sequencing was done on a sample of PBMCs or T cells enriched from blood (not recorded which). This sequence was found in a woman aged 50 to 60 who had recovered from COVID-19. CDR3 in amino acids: CASSLRLAGGTGELFF. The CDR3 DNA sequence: TGCGCCAGCAGCCTAAGACTAGCGGGAGGCACCGGGGAGCTGTTTTTT.